These 13 T cell receptor beta chains originate from one sample sequenced in a study of T cell clonality in common variable immunodeficiency. Sequenced by immunoSEQ multiplex PCR; TCRdb stores in-frame clones only, minus some. This repertoire holds 40,000 or so clones, and none appear only once. Study results and caveats: Fewer deletions and N-nucleotide insertions were reportedly seen in common variable immunodeficiency TCR beta sequences.

Antigen specificity for these receptors is unknown. Sequenced: peripheral blood mononuclear cells. Receptor source: a human donor with common variable immunodeficiency.

This clone was counted many times. From the germline J gene comes the end of the CDR3, since the read stops 3 residues before it. The V and J genes are TRBV5-5 and TRBJ2-3, with a weak D call TRBD1 (6 bases). With 0 bases removed from V and 5 bases from J, the gap between germline ends came to 13 bases. Germline CDR1 is SGHKS and CDR2 is YYEKEE (reference sequence). This CDR3 has 15 residues. This CDR3 reads CASSLGGGVIDTQYF. CDR3 DNA (partial): TGTGCCAGCAGCTTGGGAGGGGGAGTGATAGATACG.

This clone was counted at least ten times. Read coverage stops 3 residues before the CDR3 terminus; the germline J gene supplies the remainder. The gene calls are TRBV6-2 or TRBV6-3 and TRBJ2-3; D is unclear. This CDR3 spans 12 amino acids. The germline V gene encodes CDR1 MNHEY and CDR2 SVGEGT. V lost 5 bases and J lost 2, with 5 bases in between. The CDR3 is CASSPSTDTQYF. CDR3 DNA, as far as it was read: TGTGCCAGCAGTCCGTCCACAGATACG.

There are a few counts of this clone. Read data end 3 residues before the CDR3 end; the end is taken from the germline J gene. J is TRBJ1-1 and V is TRBV13; maybe TRBD1 (5 bases). The germline gives CDR1 PRHDT, CDR2 FYEKMQ (reference sequence). The CDR3 is 12 amino acids. The CDR3 sequence is CASSIQVAEAFF. The covered CDR3 bases are TGTGCCAGCAGCATACAGGTTGCCGAA.

This clone was detected a few times. The DNA ends 3 residues before the CDR3 does, and the rest of the CDR3 is filled in from the germline J gene. The chain uses TRBV14 and TRBJ2-7; TRBD2 matches at 7 bases. Germline-derived CDR1 and CDR2 are SGHDN and FVKESK. Trimming at V came to 0 bases and at J to 3 bases, leaving 5 bases not matched to a gene. The CDR3 extends over 15 amino acids. CDR3: CASSQDFGGFYEQYF. CDR3 bases read: TGTGCCAGCAGCCAAGATTTCGGGGGGTTCTACGAG.

This clone has a count of ten or more. Read data end 3 residues before the CDR3 end; the end is taken from the germline J gene. V and J are TRBV20-1 and TRBJ1-2; D unresolved. Germline V gene sequence: CDR1 DFQATT, CDR2 SNEGSKA (reference sequence). The CDR3 length is 11 residues. The germline V and J ends were trimmed by 7 bases and 5 bases, with 11 bases remaining between them. The CDR3 sequence: CSVSTPYGYTF. CDR3 bases read: TGCAGTGTCAGTACGCCGTATGGC.

This clone was observed many times. The CDR3 end lies 3 residues beyond the end of the read and is filled in from the germline J gene. The chain recombines TRBV18 with TRBJ2-5; D is possibly TRBD1 (5 bases). The CDR3 length is 15 residues. Trimming stripped 2 bases from V and 2 bases from J, with 12 bases between. Looked up from germline, CDR1 is KGHSH and CDR2 is LQKENI. The CDR3 sequence is CASSPVRVSQETQYF. The covered CDR3 bases are TGTGCCAGCTCACCAGTCAGGGTATCACAAGAGACC.

With respect to this clone: The read falls 3 residues short of the CDR3 end, and the missing part is taken from the germline J gene. V is TRBV18 and J is TRBJ1-4, with a weak D call TRBD1 (5 bases). V lost 2 bases and J 0 bases, leaving 7 bases between the germline ends. Germline V gene sequence: CDR1 KGHSH, CDR2 LQKENI. This CDR3 region has 15 residues. CDR3 in amino acids: CASSPGAATNEKLFF. Partial CDR3 DNA: TGTGCCAGCTCACCAGGGGCTGCAACTAATGAAAAA.

This clone occurred many times. The read ends 3 residues early relative to the CDR3; the germline J gene fills the gap. The chain couples TRBV5-6 to TRBJ2-5, with TRBD1 identical over 8 bases. The CDR3 extends over 14 amino acids. CDR1 is SGHDT and CDR2 is YYEEEE in the germline V gene. Trimming at V came to 6 bases and at J to 5 bases, leaving 9 bases not matched to a gene. CDR3 DNA, as far as it was read: TGTGCCAGCAACGGACGGACAGGGATGGAGACC. Translating it yields CASNGRTGMET. The full CDR3 protein is CASNGRTGMETQYF.

This clone showed up just a few times. The read comes to an end 3 residues before the CDR3 does, leaving the germline J gene to fill in the end. J is TRBJ2-3 and V is TRBV7-9; 8 positions match TRBD2. Germline trimming cut 6 bases from V and 6 bases from J; bases unmatched to any gene: 8. Germline V lookup: CDR1 SEHNR, CDR2 FQNEAQ (reference sequence). This CDR3 contains 14 residues. The DNA read from the CDR3 is TGTGCCAGCAGTTTTACGGGGGGGATGGATACG. Residues: CASSFTGGMDT. The CDR3 as a whole reads CASSFTGGMDTQYF.

On this clone itself: The CDR3 end is not reached by the read, which stops 3 residues before it; the germline J gene fills it in. The chain links TRBV19 to TRBJ2-2; 8 bases line up with TRBD1. This CDR3 has 14 amino acids. Germline values: CDR1 LNHDA, CDR2 SQIVND (reference sequence). V gave up 6 bases and J gave up 5 bases; unmatched junction bases: 5. The CDR3 spells CASSSDRVTGELFF. The sequenced CDR3 bases are TGTGCCAGTAGCTCGGACAGGGTAACCGGGGAG.

A note on this clone: The missing CDR3 end, 3 residues past where the read stops, is filled in from the germline J gene. V and J are TRBV5-1 and TRBJ2-1, with 16 positions matching TRBD2. Germline V gives CDR1 SGHRS, CDR2 YFSETQ. V was pared by 4 bases and J by 5 bases, with 6 bases of the junction left unmatched. The CDR3 spans 17 residues. This CDR3 reads CASSQGLAGGVDNEQFF. The DNA read from the CDR3 is TGCGCCAGCAGCCAGGGACTAGCGGGAGGGGTCGACAATGAG.

This clone was detected ten times or more. The CDR3 extends 3 residues past the end of the read, so its final part is completed from the germline J gene. The chain links TRBV20-1 to TRBJ1-6; D ambiguous. CDR3 length: 14 residues. Trimming stripped 5 bases from V and 10 bases from J, with 18 bases between. Germline V lookup: CDR1 DFQATT, CDR2 SNEGSKA (reference sequence). Incomplete CDR3 DNA: TGCAGTGCTGGCCGGGATACAGAGCGGTCACCC. Amino acid sequence: CSAGRDTERSP. The full CDR3 protein reads CSAGRDTERSPLHF.

This clone appeared many times. Here the CDR3 reads CASSPRREPGGSNQPQHF. The sequenced part of the CDR3 DNA is TGTGCCAGCTCACCCCGCAGGGAGCCCGGGGGTAGCAATCAGCCC. The rearrangement links TRBV18 to TRBJ1-5; D is perhaps TRBD1 (5 bases). The read falls 3 residues short of the CDR3 end, and the missing part is taken from the germline J gene. The CDR3 extends over 18 amino acids. V lost 3 bases and J lost 0, with 18 bases in between. Germline CDR1 and CDR2: KGHSH and LQKENI.